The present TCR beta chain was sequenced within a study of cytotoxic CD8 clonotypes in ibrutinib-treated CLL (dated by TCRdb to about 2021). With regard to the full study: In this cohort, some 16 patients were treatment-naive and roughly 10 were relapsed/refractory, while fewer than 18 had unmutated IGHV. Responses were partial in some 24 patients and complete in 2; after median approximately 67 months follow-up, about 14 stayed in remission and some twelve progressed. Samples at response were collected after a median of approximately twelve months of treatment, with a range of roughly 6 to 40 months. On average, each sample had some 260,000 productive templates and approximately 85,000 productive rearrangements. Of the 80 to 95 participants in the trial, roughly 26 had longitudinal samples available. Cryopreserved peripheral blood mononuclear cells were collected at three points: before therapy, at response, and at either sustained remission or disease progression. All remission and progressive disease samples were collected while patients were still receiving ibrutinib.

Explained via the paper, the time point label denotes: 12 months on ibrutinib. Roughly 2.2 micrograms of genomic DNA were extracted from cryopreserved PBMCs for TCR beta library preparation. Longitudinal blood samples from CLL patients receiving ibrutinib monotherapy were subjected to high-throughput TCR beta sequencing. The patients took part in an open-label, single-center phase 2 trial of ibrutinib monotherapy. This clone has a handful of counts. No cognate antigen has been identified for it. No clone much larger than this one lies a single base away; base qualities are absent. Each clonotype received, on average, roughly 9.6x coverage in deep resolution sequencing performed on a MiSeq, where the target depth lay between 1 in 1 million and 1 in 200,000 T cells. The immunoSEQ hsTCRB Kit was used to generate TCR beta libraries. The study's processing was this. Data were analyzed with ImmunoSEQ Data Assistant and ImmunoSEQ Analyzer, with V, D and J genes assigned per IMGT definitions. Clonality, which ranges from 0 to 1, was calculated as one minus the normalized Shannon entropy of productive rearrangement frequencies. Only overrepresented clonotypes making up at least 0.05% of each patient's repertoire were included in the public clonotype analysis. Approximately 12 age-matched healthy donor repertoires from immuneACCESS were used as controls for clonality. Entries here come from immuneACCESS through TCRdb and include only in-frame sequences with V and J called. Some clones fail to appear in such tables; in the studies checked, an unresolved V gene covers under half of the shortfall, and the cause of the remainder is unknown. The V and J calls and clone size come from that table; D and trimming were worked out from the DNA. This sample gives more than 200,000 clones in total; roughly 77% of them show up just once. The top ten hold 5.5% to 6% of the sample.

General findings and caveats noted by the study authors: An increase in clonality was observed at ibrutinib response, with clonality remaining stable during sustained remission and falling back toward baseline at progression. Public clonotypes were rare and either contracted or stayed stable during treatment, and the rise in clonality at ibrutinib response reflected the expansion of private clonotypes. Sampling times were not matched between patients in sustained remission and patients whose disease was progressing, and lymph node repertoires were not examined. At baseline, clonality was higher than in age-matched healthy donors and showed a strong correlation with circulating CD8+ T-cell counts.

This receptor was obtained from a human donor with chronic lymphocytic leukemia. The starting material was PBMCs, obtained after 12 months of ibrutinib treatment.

The sequenced DNA is TGTGCCAGCGGGGTGCGTGAAGCTTTCTTT. It codes for CASGVREAFF. The receptor chain draws on TRBV7-9 and TRBJ1-1; no D gene call is confident. CDR1 SEHNR and CDR2 FQNEAQ were looked up in the germline V gene (reference sequence). Inclusive of the bounding cysteine and phenylalanine, the CDR3 is 10 residues long. Just CDR3 DNA is preserved here, 30 bases in frame from base 1. V sheds 8 bases and J sheds 7 bases, leaving 8 bases between their ends.